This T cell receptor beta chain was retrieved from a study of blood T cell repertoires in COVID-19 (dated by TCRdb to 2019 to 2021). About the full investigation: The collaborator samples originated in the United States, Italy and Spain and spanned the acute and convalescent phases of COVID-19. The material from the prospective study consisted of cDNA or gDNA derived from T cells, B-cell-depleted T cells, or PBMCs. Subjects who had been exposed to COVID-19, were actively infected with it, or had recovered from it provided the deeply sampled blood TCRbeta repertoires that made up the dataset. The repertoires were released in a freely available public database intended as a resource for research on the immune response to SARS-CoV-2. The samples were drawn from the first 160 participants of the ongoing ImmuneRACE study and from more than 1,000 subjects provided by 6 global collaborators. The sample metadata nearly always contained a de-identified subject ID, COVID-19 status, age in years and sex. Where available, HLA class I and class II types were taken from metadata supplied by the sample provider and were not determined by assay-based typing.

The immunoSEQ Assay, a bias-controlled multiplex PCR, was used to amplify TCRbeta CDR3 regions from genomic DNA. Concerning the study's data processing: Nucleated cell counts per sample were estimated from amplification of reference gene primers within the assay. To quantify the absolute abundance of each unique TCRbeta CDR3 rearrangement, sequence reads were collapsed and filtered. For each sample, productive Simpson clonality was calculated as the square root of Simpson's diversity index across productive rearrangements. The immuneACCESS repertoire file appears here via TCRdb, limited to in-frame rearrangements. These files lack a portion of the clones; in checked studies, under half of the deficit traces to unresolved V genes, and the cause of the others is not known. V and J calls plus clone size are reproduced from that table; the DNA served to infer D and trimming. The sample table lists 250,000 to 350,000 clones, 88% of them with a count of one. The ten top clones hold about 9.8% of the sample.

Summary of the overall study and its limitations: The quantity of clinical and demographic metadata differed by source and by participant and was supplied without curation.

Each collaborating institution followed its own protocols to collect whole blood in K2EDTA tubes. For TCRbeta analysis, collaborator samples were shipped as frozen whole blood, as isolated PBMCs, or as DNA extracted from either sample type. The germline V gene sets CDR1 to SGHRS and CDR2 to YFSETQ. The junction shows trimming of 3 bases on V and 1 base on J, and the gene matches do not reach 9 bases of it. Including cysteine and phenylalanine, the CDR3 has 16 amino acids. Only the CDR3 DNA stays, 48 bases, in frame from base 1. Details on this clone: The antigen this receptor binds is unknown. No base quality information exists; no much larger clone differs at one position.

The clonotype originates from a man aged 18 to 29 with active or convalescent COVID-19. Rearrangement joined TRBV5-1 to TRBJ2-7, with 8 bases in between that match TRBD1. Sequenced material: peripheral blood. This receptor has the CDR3 CASSSGQGTWSYEQYF. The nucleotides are TGCGCCAGCAGCTCTGGACAGGGAACGTGGTCCTACGAGCAGTACTTC.